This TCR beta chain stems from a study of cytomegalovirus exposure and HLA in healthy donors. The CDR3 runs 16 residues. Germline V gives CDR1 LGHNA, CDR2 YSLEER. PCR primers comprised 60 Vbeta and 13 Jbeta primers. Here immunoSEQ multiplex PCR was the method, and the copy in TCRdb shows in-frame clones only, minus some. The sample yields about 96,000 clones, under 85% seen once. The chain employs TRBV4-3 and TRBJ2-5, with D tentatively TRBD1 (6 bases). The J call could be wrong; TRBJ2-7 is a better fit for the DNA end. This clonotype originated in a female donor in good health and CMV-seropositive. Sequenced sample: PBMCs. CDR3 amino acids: CASSAHEGDGSYEQYF. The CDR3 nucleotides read TGCGCCAGCAGCGCACACGAGGGGGACGGCTCCTACGAGCAGTACTTC.